Each of the 26 T cell receptor beta chains below was sequenced from the same sample in a study of shared clonotypes between healthy human individuals. Measured with immunoSEQ multiplex PCR; TCRdb has only the in-frame clones, and not every one. The table lists over 850,000 clones, approximately 80% of them singletons. The sequencing sample was made of memory CD4+ T cells from PBMCs. Subset in this sample: CD45RA-negative fraction. The source is a young man in good health. Some clones in this sample may be carry-over from other donors' samples.

To note about this clone: The sample has other DNA sequences that encode this CDR3 too. The V call is TRBV7-6, the J call TRBJ2-1; D not resolved. The CDR3 length is 14 residues. Germline CDR1 SGHVS, CDR2 FNYEAQ. The V gene lost 1 base and the J gene lost 1 base, with 5 bases spanning the gap. This chain's CDR3 is CASSLDGSYNEQFF. DNA of the CDR3: TGTGCCAGCAGCTTAGACGGTTCCTACAATGAGCAGTTCTTC.

This sequence joins TRBV5-4 and TRBJ1-1; possibly TRBD1 for D (5 bases). CDR3 size: 17 residues. The germline V gene encodes CDR1 SGHNT and CDR2 YYREEE (reference sequence). Trimming shortened V by 4 bases and J by 3 bases, and 22 bases separated the two germline ends. In DNA form, the CDR3 reads TGTGCCAGCAGCGTGGGGGGGAGGTTTATTGAGGACACTGAAGCTTTCTTT. The encoded protein is CASSVGGRFIEDTEAFF.

The chain employs TRBV28 and TRBJ1-4, with 9 bases identical to TRBD1. Germline values: CDR1 MDHEN, CDR2 SYDVKM. The CDR3 spans 15 residues. V gave up 5 bases and J gave up 7 bases; unmatched junction bases: 8. The CDR3 is CASSLGETGGEKLFF. CDR3 coding DNA: TGTGCCAGCAGTCTTGGGGAGACAGGGGGTGAAAAACTGTTTTTT.

The genes are TRBV19 and TRBJ2-2, with TRBD1 identical over 12 bases. Germline CDR1 reads LNHDA; CDR2 reads SQIVND (reference sequence). The V and J ends lost 10 bases and 5 bases, in that order; junction bases with no gene match: 11. The CDR3 sequence is 16 residues long. In DNA, the CDR3 is TGTGCCACGTCCCGGGACAGGGGGCAGGGTACCGGGGAGCTGTTTTTT. It is translated as CATSRDRGQGTGELFF.

As concerns this clone: Germline and junction disagree at one end, which may indicate a read error. This chain joins TRBV7-9 and TRBJ1-6, with no clear D. The CDR3 has 12 amino acids. Germline lookup yields CDR1 SEHNR and CDR2 FQNEAQ (reference sequence). This CDR3 reads CTSSPPHSPLHF. DNA for the CDR3: TGTACCAGCAGCCCGCCCCATTCACCCCTCCACTTT.

This chain uses TRBV21-1 with TRBJ1-3; the table's D call, TRBD1, was not checked against the DNA. TRBV21-1 counts as a pseudogene. This CDR3 is built from 16 residues. CDR3 bases: TGTGCCAGCAGCTCTCGGGACAGAAGCTCTGGAAACACCATATATTTT. Translating it yields CASSSRDRSSGNTIYF.

With regard to this clone: An end of the junction does not agree with germline; a read error may underlie this. Other DNA sequences in the sample encode the same CDR3. The chain links TRBV2 to TRBJ2-2; D remains unclear. Germline V gene data show CDR1 as SNHLY and CDR2 as FYNNEI. This CDR3 is built from 14 residues. Here the CDR3 reads CASNGGTNTGELFF. The CDR3 DNA is TGTGCCAGCAATGGCGGCACGAACACTGGGGAGCTGTTTTTT. Complete variable domain (other parts from reference TRBV2 and TRBJ2-2): EPEVTQTPSHQVTQMGQEVILRCVPISNHLYFYWYRQILGQKVEFLVSFYNNEISEKSEIFDDQFSVERPDGSNFTLKIRSTKLEDSAMYFCASNGGTNTGELFFGEGSRLTVL.

This clone has only one observation. This chain links TRBV9 with TRBJ2-1; 7 nucleotides line up with TRBD2. The CDR3 covers 17 residues. V was pared by 4 bases and J by 3 bases, with 13 bases of the junction left unmatched. Per the germline V gene, CDR1 is SGDLS and CDR2 is YYNGEE. The CDR3 spells CASSFRERGGSYNEQFF. The CDR3 DNA is TGTGCCAGCAGCTTTCGCGAACGGGGCGGGAGCTACAATGAGCAGTTCTTC.

The gene calls are TRBV7-2 and TRBJ2-5; TRBD2 agrees at 10 bases. The CDR3 runs 15 residues. Trimming at V came to 5 bases and at J to 5 bases, leaving 8 bases not matched to a gene. Per germline, CDR1 SGHTA and CDR2 FQGNSA. CDR3 amino acids: CASSLRLAGWETQYF. The CDR3 DNA reads as TGTGCCAGCAGCCTTAGACTAGCGGGTTGGGAGACCCAGTACTTC.

The chain uses TRBV6-1 and TRBJ2-7; D is ambiguous. The CDR3 has 13 residues. The germline V gene encodes CDR1 MNHNS and CDR2 SASEGT. The ends were cut back, 7 bases at V and 3 bases at J, with 13 bases in the middle. The CDR3 DNA is TGTGCCAGCATGCGTCTAGAAAACTACGAGCAGTACTTC. Amino acids: CASMRLENYEQYF.

J is TRBJ2-1 and V is TRBV7-9; possibly TRBD2 for D (5 bases). Trimming removed 0 bases from V and 1 base from J, with 13 bases in between. CDR1 SEHNR and CDR2 FQNEAQ come from the germline V gene (reference sequence). This CDR3 is built from 17 residues. CDR3 coding DNA: TGTGCCAGCAGCTTAGCTCTAGCCCTAGGGTCCTACAATGAGCAGTTCTTC. Translating it yields CASSLALALGSYNEQFF.

The chain combines TRBV25-1 with TRBJ2-1, with D unclear. This CDR3 is 14 amino acids long. V dropped 2 bases and J dropped 9 bases, with 14 bases sitting between them. Looked up from germline, CDR1 is MGHDK and CDR2 is SYGVNS. CDR3 bases: TGTGCCAGCAGTGAAACCGACTCCGTAGGTGAGCAGTTCTTC. Protein product: CASSETDSVGEQFF.

This chain joins TRBV9 and TRBJ2-1, with TRBD2 identical over 8 bases. CDR3 length equals 19 residues. V dropped 0 bases and J dropped 1; count of bases not matched to a gene: 12. Germline CDR1 reads SGDLS; CDR2 reads YYNGEE. The CDR3 sequence: CASSVGLATNTPSYNEQFF. The CDR3 DNA reads as TGTGCCAGCAGCGTAGGACTAGCGACGAATACGCCTTCCTACAATGAGCAGTTCTTC.

The chain employs TRBV5-1 and TRBJ1-1, with 7 bases lining up with TRBD1. Germline CDR1 is SGHRS and CDR2 is YFSETQ. This CDR3 contains 14 residues. V shed 1 base and J 3 bases; nucleotides not matched to a gene: 3. The CDR3: CASSLQGGHTEAFF. In nucleotides, the CDR3 is TGCGCCAGCAGCTTGCAGGGGGGGCACACTGAAGCTTTCTTT. The full variable domain, in which reference TRBV5-1 and TRBJ1-1 provide the parts outside the CDR3, is KAGVTQTPRYLIKTRGQQVTLSCSPISGHRSVSWYQQTPGQGLQFLFEYFSETQRNKGNFPGRFSGRQFSNSRSEMNVSTLELGDSALYLCASSLQGGHTEAFFGQGTRLTVV.

The chain links TRBV7-3 to TRBJ1-1; D is unresolved. The V and J ends lost 0 bases and 5 bases respectively, with 7 bases between them. There are 13 residues in the CDR3. Germline loops: CDR1 SGHTA, CDR2 FQGTGA. In DNA, the CDR3 is TGTGCCAGCAGCTTAACGAGAAGGACTGAAGCTTTCTTT. This translates into CASSLTRRTEAFF.

For this clone: Additional DNA sequences in this sample encode the identical CDR3. The CDR3 sequence: CASSIQGNYGYTF. CDR3 DNA: TGTGCCAGTAGCATACAGGGGAACTATGGCTACACCTTC. The chain recombines TRBV19 with TRBJ1-2; 7 nucleotides align to TRBD1. The CDR3 is 13 residues long. J was trimmed by 2 bases and V by 6 bases; bases with no gene match: 3. CDR1 is LNHDA, CDR2 SQIVND, per germline (reference sequence).

This clone appeared a single time. V gene TRBV7-2 combines with J gene TRBJ1-2; D is ambiguous. This CDR3 contains 13 residues. V lost 6 bases to trimming and J lost 4 bases, with 12 bases between them. The germline CDR1 and CDR2 sequences are SGHTA and FQGNSA. The chain's CDR3 is CASRSTRIYGYTF. For the CDR3, the DNA is TGTGCCAGCAGGTCAACACGGATCTATGGCTACACCTTC.

Details on this clone: Other DNA sequences from this sample encode an identical CDR3 as well. The V call is TRBV7-9, the J call TRBJ2-7; TRBD1 agrees at 10 bases. V was clipped by 5 bases and J by 2 bases; unmatched bases: 3. This CDR3 spans 14 amino acids. In germline, CDR1 is SEHNR, CDR2 FQNEAQ (reference sequence). The CDR3 loop is CASSLGQGAYEQYF. Written as DNA, the CDR3 is TGTGCCAGCAGCCTAGGACAGGGGGCCTACGAGCAGTACTTC.

V is TRBV6-5 and J is TRBJ2-1; 7 bases line up with TRBD2. This CDR3 is 16 amino acids long. V was pared by 0 bases and J by 7 bases, with 9 bases of the junction left unmatched. CDR1 and CDR2 from the germline V gene are MNHEY and SVGAGI. Written as DNA, the CDR3 is TGTGCCAGCAGTTACTCAGCGGGGAACAGCGGGAATGAGCAGTTCTTC. Its protein is CASSYSAGNSGNEQFF.

The V and J genes are TRBV2 and TRBJ2-2; D is undetermined. Between the trimmed V and J ends, which lost 8 bases and 1 base, there was a span of 11 bases. Germline assignment: CDR1 SNHLY and CDR2 FYNNEI. The CDR3 sequence is 14 residues long. CDR3 loop: CASRARQNTGELFF. CDR3 DNA sequence: TGTGCCAGCCGAGCGAGACAGAACACCGGGGAGCTGTTTTTT.

The V gene is TRBV30, the J gene TRBJ2-3; the D gene is possibly TRBD2 (6 bases). Germline CDR1 reads GTSNPN; CDR2 reads SVGIG (reference sequence). The CDR3 sequence is 15 residues long. The V end lost 0 bases, the J end lost 4 bases, and 14 bases lay between the germline ends. CDR3 nucleotides: TGTGCCTGGAGTGTACTGGGAGGTGAGGCAGATACGCAGTATTTT. Encoded protein: CAWSVLGGEADTQYF.

This chain connects TRBV20-1 to TRBJ1-1; D ambiguous. In germline, CDR1 is DFQATT, CDR2 SNEGSKA (reference sequence). V was shortened by 0 bases and J by 8 bases, with 7 bases between the two germline ends. CDR3 size: 11 residues. The CDR3 is CSAREWKEAFF. In DNA, the CDR3 is TGCAGTGCTAGAGAGTGGAAGGAAGCTTTCTTT.

The chain couples TRBV2 to TRBJ2-7; D assignment may be TRBD1 or TRBD2 (6 bases each). Germline CDR1 and CDR2: SNHLY and FYNNEI. This CDR3 has 10 residues. Trimming removed 7 bases from V and 7 bases from J, with 8 bases in between. CDR3 nucleotide sequence: TGTGCCAGCAAAGGGGGGGAGCAGTACTTC. Amino acids: CASKGGEQYF. Together with reference TRBV2 and TRBJ2-7, the CDR3 gives the full variable domain: EPEVTQTPSHQVTQMGQEVILRCVPISNHLYFYWYRQILGQKVEFLVSFYNNEISEKSEIFDDQFSVERPDGSNFTLKIRSTKLEDSAMYFCASKGGEQYFGPGTRLTVT.

This clone showed up just a few times. The chain joins TRBV5-4 to TRBJ2-7; 7 bases line up with TRBD2. This CDR3 has 15 amino acids. V lost 7 bases, J lost 2 bases, and 12 bases stayed unmatched. Looked up from germline, CDR1 is SGHNT and CDR2 is YYREEE (reference sequence). Written as DNA, the CDR3 is TGTGCCAGCTCCAAGAGCGGGACCAGCCCCTACGAGCAGTACTTC. It yields the protein CASSKSGTSPYEQYF.

Concerning this clone itself: Since a much larger clone is just one base distant, this may be a read error. Other DNA sequences of this sample code for an identical CDR3. The chain has TRBV27 and TRBJ2-7; D perhaps matches TRBD1 (6 bases). The CDR3 sequence is 15 residues long. Germline assignment: CDR1 MNHEY and CDR2 SMNVEV (reference sequence). Trimming pared 6 bases from V and 3 bases from J, leaving 18 bases between. CDR3 residues: CASSLQAGASYEQYF. CDR3 DNA sequence: TGTGCCAGCAGCTTACAGGCAGGGGCGAGCTACGAGCAGTACTTC.

This chain uses TRBV9 with TRBJ2-7; D is ambiguous. Germline loops: CDR1 SGDLS, CDR2 YYNGEE. The CDR3 length is 13 residues. Trimming stripped 3 bases from V and 3 bases from J, with 10 bases between. The DNA for the CDR3 is TGTGCCAGCAGCGCCAGTCCCAACTACGAGCAGTACTTC. It translates to CASSASPNYEQYF.